This T cell receptor (beta chain) was recovered during a study of blood T cell repertoires in COVID-19. Study at large: Nucleic acid was either cDNA or gDNA, and it came from T cells, B-cell-depleted T cells, or PBMCs.

Authors' analysis steps: For nucleated cells, counts were estimated from reference gene primer amplification. The protocol was immunoSEQ multiplex PCR, while the TCRdb copy is restricted to in-frame clones and leaves out a portion. V, J and clone size are those of that table, while D and trimming were read from the DNA. The sample comprises approximately 250,000 clones, around 90% of which are singletons, and roughly 0.89% rests with the top ten. V shed 5 bases and J 3 bases; nucleotides not matched to a gene: 6. Germline values: CDR1 MNHEY, CDR2 SVGAGI. The CDR3 totals 14 residues. Seattle patient enrollment occurred during active infection, with longitudinal follow-up thereafter.

The sample comprised peripheral blood. The chain couples TRBV6-5 to TRBJ2-7; 8 bases line up with TRBD1. The source of this sequence is a man aged 25 to 40 with COVID-19, enrolled during active disease. The chain's CDR3 is CASSRDRLNYEQYF. The DNA of the CDR3 is TGTGCCAGCAGTAGGGACAGGTTAAACTACGAGCAGTACTTC.